What follows are 12 T cell receptor beta chains derived from one specimen sequenced in a study of shared clonotypes between healthy human individuals. CD8 cells regarded as naive lacked CD45RO, were positively chosen for CCR7, and omitted terminally differentiated effector memory CD45RA+ cells. Some clones are missing from TCRdb's copy, which holds only in-frame ones; the method was immunoSEQ multiplex PCR. The sample lists over 2,000,000 clones, around 93% seen once, with 1.5% to 2% in the top ten. Sequenced input: naive CD8+ T cells from PBMCs. These TCRs come from a man aged 18 to 30 in good health. Some clones in this sample may be carry-over from other donors' samples.

This chain links TRBV6-1 with TRBJ2-7; tentatively, D is TRBD1 (5 bases). In germline, CDR1 is MNHNS, CDR2 SASEGT. CDR3 size: 14 residues. The germline V and J ends were trimmed by 1 base and 7 bases, with 14 bases remaining between them. CDR3 protein: CASSEEGHPLEQYF. The CDR3 DNA is TGTGCCAGCAGTGAAGAAGGACATCCCTTGGAGCAGTACTTC.

The gene calls are TRBV28 and TRBJ2-7; possible D gene TRBD1, 6 bases. Trimming left V 5 bases short and J 6 bases short, with 14 bases between. CDR3 length equals 13 residues. Germline CDR1 reads MDHEN; CDR2 reads SYDVKM. The CDR3 DNA sequence: TGTGCCAGCAGTACGCACAGGGTAGGCGAGCAGTACTTC. It yields the protein CASSTHRVGEQYF.

This rearrangement joins TRBV9 to TRBJ2-1, with 9 bases matching TRBD1. Germline V gene lookup returns CDR1 SGDLS and CDR2 YYNGEE. The V and J ends lost 3 bases and 6 bases, in that order; junction bases with no gene match: 7. This CDR3 contains 15 residues. The CDR3 bases are TGTGCCAGCAGCGCGGCCGGGACAGGGACCAATGAGCAGTTCTTC. Amino acid sequence: CASSAAGTGTNEQFF.

The V and J genes are TRBV15 and TRBJ2-2, with 8 bases matching TRBD2. CDR3 length equals 18 residues. Germline CDR1 is LNHNV and CDR2 is YYDKDF (reference sequence). The ends lost 0 bases at V and 5 bases at J; junction bases unmatched: 11. Here the CDR3 reads CATSRDSPGLDRTGELFF. CDR3 DNA sequence: TGTGCCACCAGCAGAGACTCCCCGGGACTAGATAGGACCGGGGAGCTGTTTTTT.

V usage is TRBV9 and J usage is TRBJ2-2, with unresolved D. V lost 0 bases and J lost 1, with 7 bases in between. Germline CDR1 and CDR2: SGDLS and YYNGEE. This CDR3 has 15 amino acids. The CDR3 region is CASSVVAVNTGELFF. The CDR3, as DNA: TGTGCCAGCAGCGTAGTAGCAGTGAACACCGGGGAGCTGTTTTTT.

The chain combines TRBV7-9 with TRBJ2-3, with D uncertain. The CDR3 is made up of 11 amino acids. Germline lookup yields CDR1 SEHNR and CDR2 FQNEAQ (reference sequence). V lost 5 bases and J 8 bases, leaving 8 bases between the germline ends. This chain's CDR3 is CASSPPPTQYF. CDR3 DNA sequence: TGTGCCAGCAGCCCCCCCCCTACGCAGTATTTT.

The chain recombines TRBV6-4 with TRBJ1-1; D uncertain. The CDR3 is 13 amino acids. V lost 4 bases and J 4 bases, leaving 10 bases between the germline ends. Germline V gene data show CDR1 as MRHNA and CDR2 as SNTAGT. The CDR3 region has the DNA TGTGCCAGCAGTGCGGGAGGGCCCACTGAAGCTTTCTTT. Residues: CASSAGGPTEAFF.

This chain connects TRBV28 to TRBJ2-3; D possibly corresponds to TRBD2 (6 bases). Per germline, CDR1 MDHEN and CDR2 SYDVKM. Deletions cut 5 bases from V and 2 bases from J, with 11 bases between. The CDR3 sequence is 14 residues long. The chain's CDR3 is CASSASVSTDTQYF. CDR3 bases: TGTGCCAGCAGTGCTAGCGTCTCCACAGATACGCAGTATTTT. Together with reference TRBV28 and TRBJ2-3, the CDR3 gives the full variable domain: DVKVTQSSRYLVKRTGEKVFLECVQDMDHENMFWYRQDPGLGLRLIYFSYDVKMKEKGDIPEGYSVSREKKERFSLILESASTNQTSMYLCASSASVSTDTQYFGPGTRLTVL.

This chain joins TRBV27 and TRBJ2-1, with 8 bases lining up with TRBD1. CDR1 is MNHEY and CDR2 is SMNVEV in the germline V gene (reference sequence). The CDR3 totals 16 residues. V dropped 6 bases and J dropped 4; count of bases not matched to a gene: 11. This chain's CDR3 is CASRPPAGGGYNEQFF. In DNA form, the CDR3 reads TGTGCCAGCAGACCTCCAGCAGGGGGCGGTTACAATGAGCAGTTCTTC.

This rearrangement joins TRBV27 to TRBJ2-1, with a weak D call TRBD2 (5 bases). The CDR3 sequence is 16 residues long. V lost 8 bases to trimming and J lost 0 bases, with 17 bases between them. Germline V gene sequence: CDR1 MNHEY, CDR2 SMNVEV (reference sequence). The CDR3 loop reads CASREASRPSYNEQFF. The CDR3 region has the DNA TGTGCCAGCCGTGAAGCTAGCAGGCCCTCCTACAATGAGCAGTTCTTC.

V is TRBV2 and J is TRBJ1-1; D is uncertain. V was clipped by 7 bases and J by 2 bases, with 8 bases between them. Germline CDR1 is SNHLY and CDR2 is FYNNEI. This CDR3 spans 12 amino acids. This CDR3 reads CASTSGNTEAFF. The CDR3 bases are TGTGCCAGCACGTCGGGAAACACTGAAGCTTTCTTT.

The chain carries TRBV4-1 and TRBJ1-2; D perhaps matches TRBD1 (5 bases). The V and J ends lost 0 bases and 2 bases respectively, with 16 bases between them. CDR1 MGHRA and CDR2 YSYEKL come from the germline V gene. This CDR3 is built from 17 residues. As DNA, the CDR3 is TGCGCCAGCAGCCAAGAAGGGTCCGAGGGACGCAACTATGGCTACACCTTC. As protein: CASSQEGSEGRNYGYTF.